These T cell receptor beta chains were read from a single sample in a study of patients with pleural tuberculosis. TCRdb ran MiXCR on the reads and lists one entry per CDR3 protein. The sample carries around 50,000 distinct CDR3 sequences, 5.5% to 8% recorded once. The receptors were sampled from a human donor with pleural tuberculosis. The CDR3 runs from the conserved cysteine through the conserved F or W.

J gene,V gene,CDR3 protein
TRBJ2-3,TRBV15,CATSRVLSTDTQYF
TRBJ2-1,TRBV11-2,CASSRLAGAHNEQFF
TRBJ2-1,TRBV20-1,CSAIAAPGYEQFF
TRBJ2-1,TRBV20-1,CSARDGGQTEFF
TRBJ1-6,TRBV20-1,CSASSPGQGNSPLHF
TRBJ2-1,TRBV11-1,CASSLDVGEQFF
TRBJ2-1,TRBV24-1,CAINNEQFF
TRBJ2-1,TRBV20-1,CSARPGLAGLKEQFF
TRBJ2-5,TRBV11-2,CASSPLTSSETQYF
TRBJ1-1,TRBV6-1,CASSGRTVNTEAFF
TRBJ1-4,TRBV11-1,CASSLVLKGAREKLFF
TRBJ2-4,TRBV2,CASSELRGSKNIQYF
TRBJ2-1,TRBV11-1,CASSDLTGTSTYNEQFF
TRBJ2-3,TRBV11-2,CASSLYLSTDTQYF
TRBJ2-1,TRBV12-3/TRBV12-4,CASSSPAVNYNEQFF
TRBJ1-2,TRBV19,CASTIAGDYGYTF
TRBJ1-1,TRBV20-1,CSARATFNTEAFF
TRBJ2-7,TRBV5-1,CASSFGPYEQYF
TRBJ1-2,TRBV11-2,CASSLDLAGGDGYTF
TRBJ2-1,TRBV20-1,CSANHGLAGNEQFF
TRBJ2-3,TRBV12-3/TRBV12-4,CASSSLGEGTDTDTQYF
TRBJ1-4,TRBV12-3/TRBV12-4,CASSQTTVTNEKLFF
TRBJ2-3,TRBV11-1,CASSLASGSSTDTQYF
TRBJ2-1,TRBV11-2,CASSLHQGRDEQFF
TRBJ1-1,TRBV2,CASSAQVMGMNTEAFF
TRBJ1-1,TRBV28,CASSLSRPNMNTEAFF